This T cell receptor (beta chain) derives from a study of cytomegalovirus exposure and HLA in healthy donors. Findings and caveats of the study: Some TCR beta chains (roughly 160 of them) were listed as cytomegalovirus-associated. For most TCR sequences rarity was the rule, although some public TCRs occurred in many donors.

The donors were members of the validation cohort, which comprised 100 to 150 subjects and was separate from the first cohort of 730 or so subjects. Only in-frame clones appear in the TCRdb table, and some are missing; sequencing was by immunoSEQ multiplex PCR. The top ten hold 1.5% to 2% of the sample, which has about 56,000 clones, 93% seen once. The CDR3 has 13 residues. With 2 bases removed from V and 8 bases from J, the gap between germline ends came to 12 bases. CDR1 and CDR2 (germline): MNHNS, SASEGT. In its sample, this clone was seen once. Its antigen is as yet unknown. The sequencing input was PBMCs. The origin of this receptor is a woman between 18 and 29 years old in good health and CMV-seropositive. The chain carries TRBV6-1 and TRBJ1-2; D not resolved. The CDR3 loop is CASSETAPRGYTF. For the CDR3, the DNA is TGTGCCAGCAGTGAAACAGCCCCAAGGGGCTACACCTTC.